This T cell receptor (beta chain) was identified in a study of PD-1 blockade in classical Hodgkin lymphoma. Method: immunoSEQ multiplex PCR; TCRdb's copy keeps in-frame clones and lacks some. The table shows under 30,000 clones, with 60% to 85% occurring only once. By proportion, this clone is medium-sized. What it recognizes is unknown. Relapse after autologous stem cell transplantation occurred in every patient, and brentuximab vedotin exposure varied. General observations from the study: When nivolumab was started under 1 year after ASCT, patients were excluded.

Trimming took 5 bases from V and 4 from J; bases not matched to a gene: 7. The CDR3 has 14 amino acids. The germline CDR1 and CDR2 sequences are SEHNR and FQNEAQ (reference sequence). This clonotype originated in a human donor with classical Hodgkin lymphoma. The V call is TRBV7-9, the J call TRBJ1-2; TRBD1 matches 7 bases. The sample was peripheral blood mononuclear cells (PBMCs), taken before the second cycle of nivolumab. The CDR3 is CASSPGGQFYGYTF. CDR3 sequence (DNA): TGTGCCAGCAGCCCCGGGGGACAGTTCTATGGCTACACCTTC.